This TCR beta chain is drawn from a study of cytomegalovirus exposure and HLA in healthy donors. The PCR contained 60 Vbeta and 13 Jbeta primers. Produced via immunoSEQ multiplex PCR; TCRdb's table is partial and in-frame only. The profile shows 70,000 to 75,000 clones, around 72% of them singletons. Germline values: CDR1 SEHNR, CDR2 FQNEAQ (reference sequence). V lost 2 bases and J 4 bases, leaving 11 bases between the germline ends. The CDR3 totals 15 residues. Sequenced sample: PBMCs. The clonotype was recovered from a woman aged 40 to 50 in good health and CMV-seropositive. The chain carries TRBV7-9 and TRBJ2-2; tentatively, D is TRBD1 (5 bases). CDR3 nucleotides: TGTGCCAGCAGCTTATTGGGCAGGGCCACCGGGGAGCTGTTTTTT. This sequence encodes CASSLLGRATGELFF.